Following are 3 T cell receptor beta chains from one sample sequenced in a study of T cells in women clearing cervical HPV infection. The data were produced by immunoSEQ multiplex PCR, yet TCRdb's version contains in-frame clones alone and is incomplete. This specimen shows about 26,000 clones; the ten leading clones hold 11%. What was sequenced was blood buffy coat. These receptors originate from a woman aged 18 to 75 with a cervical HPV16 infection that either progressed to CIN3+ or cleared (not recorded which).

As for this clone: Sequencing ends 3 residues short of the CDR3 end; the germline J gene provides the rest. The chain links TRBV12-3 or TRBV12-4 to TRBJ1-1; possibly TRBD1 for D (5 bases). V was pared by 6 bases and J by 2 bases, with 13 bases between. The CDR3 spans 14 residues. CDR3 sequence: CASSIGVANTEAFF. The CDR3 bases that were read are TGTGCCAGCAGCATAGGGGTGGCTAACACTGAA.

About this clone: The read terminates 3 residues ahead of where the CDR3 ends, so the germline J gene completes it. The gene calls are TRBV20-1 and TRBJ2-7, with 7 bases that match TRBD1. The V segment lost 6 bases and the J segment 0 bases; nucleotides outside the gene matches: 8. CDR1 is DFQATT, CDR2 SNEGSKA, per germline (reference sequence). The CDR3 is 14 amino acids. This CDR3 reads CSAPPTGTSYEQYF. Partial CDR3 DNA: TGCAGTGCACCCCCGACAGGGACCTCCTACGAG.

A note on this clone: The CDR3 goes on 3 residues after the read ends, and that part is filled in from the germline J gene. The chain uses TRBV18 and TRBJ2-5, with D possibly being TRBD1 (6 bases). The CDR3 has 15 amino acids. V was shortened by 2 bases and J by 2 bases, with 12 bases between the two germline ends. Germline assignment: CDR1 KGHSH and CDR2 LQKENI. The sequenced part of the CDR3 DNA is TGTGCCAGCTCACCATCGACAGGCGGACAAGAGACC. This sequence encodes CASSPSTGGQET. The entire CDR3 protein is CASSPSTGGQETQYF. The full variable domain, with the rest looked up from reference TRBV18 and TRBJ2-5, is NAGVMQNPRHLVRRRGQEARLRCSPMKGHSHVYWYRQLPEEGLKFMVYLQKENIIDESGMPKERFSAEFPKEGPSILRIQQVVRGDSAAYFCASSPSTGGQETQYFGPGTRLLVL.